This TCR beta chain is drawn from a study of T cell repertoires in cytomegalovirus infection. Findings and caveats of the study: CMV-specific HLA-C-restricted TCR beta clonotypes dominated the ex vivo response.

A single record per CDR3 protein comes from TCRdb applying MiXCR to the reads. The sample includes 140,000 to 150,000 distinct CDR3 sequences, 30% to 40% seen only once; the top ten take roughly 51%. In this sample, this clonotype turned up a few times. Its antigen is still unknown. CDR1 and CDR2 (germline): LNHDA, SQIVND (reference sequence). V gave up 2 bases and J gave up 6 bases; unmatched junction bases: 2. This CDR3 has 15 residues. The chain carries TRBV19 and TRBJ2-1; 12 bases map to TRBD2. The sequencing used CD8+ T cells from cultured PBMCs, collected from culture after CMV antigen stimulation. This TCR was sampled from a human donor in good health (CMV status not recorded). Some clones in this sample may be carry-over from other donors' samples. CDR3 DNA sequence: TGTGCCAGTAGTATACTAGCGGGGGGGGTCAATGAGCAGTTCTTC. Translated, it gives CASSILAGGVNEQFF. Together with reference TRBV19 and TRBJ2-1, the CDR3 gives the full variable domain: DGGITQSPKYLFRKEGQNVTLSCEQNLNHDAMYWYRQDPGQGLRLIYYSQIVNDFQKGDIAEGYSVSREKKESFPLTVTSAQKNPTAFYLCASSILAGGVNEQFFGPGTRLTVL.